This T cell receptor (beta chain) was found in a study of OX40 agonist ivuxolimab in advanced cancers. At the level of the study: As their treatment, patients were administered ivuxolimab, an agonistic anti-OX40 (CD134) antibody. Dose-escalation patients' cancers were hepatocellular carcinoma, melanoma, renal cell or head and neck cancer.

Assay: immunoSEQ multiplex PCR; the TCRdb copy retains only in-frame clones and omits some. The table lists over 10,000 clones, 65% to 90% of them singletons. The CDR3 is made up of 15 amino acids. Germline V gene data show CDR1 as MGHRA and CDR2 as YSYEKL. The V and J ends lost 8 bases and 2 bases, in that order; junction bases with no gene match: 11. V usage is TRBV4-1 and J usage is TRBJ2-7; TRBD2 aligns across 8 bases. This sample comprised CD4+ or CD8+ T cells sorted from blood, obtained in a trial of the OX40 agonist ivuxolimab. The sequence derives from an adult with an advanced solid tumor such as melanoma, head and neck, liver or kidney cancer. In DNA, the CDR3 is TGCGCCAGCCATTTTCTCGCGGGAGGTGCCTACGAGCAGTACTTC. This codes for CASHFLAGGAYEQYF.